The next 5 T cell receptor beta chains were all read from a single sample in a study of blood T cell repertoires in COVID-19. Libraries were prepared by immunoSEQ multiplex PCR; TCRdb keeps only in-frame clonotypes and omits some of them. The sample lists about 120,000 clones; roughly nine tenths were seen once. The material sequenced was peripheral blood. These receptors came from a man aged 65 to 85 with active or convalescent COVID-19.

This chain links TRBV6-5 with TRBJ1-2, with no clear D. Germline-derived CDR1 and CDR2 are MNHEY and SVGAGI. There are 15 residues in the CDR3. The V and J ends lost 0 bases and 1 base respectively, with 9 bases between them. The CDR3 DNA reads TGTGCCAGCAGTTACTCGGCAGATTTTAACTATGGCTACACCTTC. This encodes CASSYSADFNYGYTF.

V is TRBV11-3 and J is TRBJ2-2; a weak D match, TRBD2 (5 bases). The CDR3 is made up of 15 amino acids. Germline-derived CDR1 and CDR2 are SGHNT and YENEEA. Deletions cut 0 bases from V and 6 bases from J, with 11 bases between. The CDR3 region has the DNA TGTGCCAGCAGCTTAGAACCTAGCAGCCCCGGGGAGCTGTTTTTT. Its translation: CASSLEPSSPGELFF.

The chain is built from TRBV7-9 and TRBJ2-7, with D unresolved. Trimming pared 0 bases from V and 3 bases from J, leaving 9 bases between. The CDR3 extends over 14 amino acids. Germline V CDR1 and CDR2: SEHNR, FQNEAQ (reference sequence). This CDR3 reads CASSLAGTDYEQYF. The CDR3 region has the DNA TGTGCCAGCAGCTTAGCTGGTACTGACTACGAGCAGTACTTC.

The chain recombines TRBV7-2 with TRBJ2-1; 9 bases are a match to TRBD2. The CDR3 contains 16 residues. Per the germline V gene, CDR1 is SGHTA and CDR2 is FQGNSA. The J segment lost 4 bases and the V segment lost 2 bases, leaving 6 bases of the junction unmatched. The CDR3 DNA reads TGTGCCAGCAGCTTAAGTTTTAGCGGGGGATACAATGAGCAGTTCTTC. Amino acids: CASSLSFSGGYNEQFF.

V and J are TRBV2 and TRBJ1-2; D remains ambiguous. In germline, CDR1 is SNHLY, CDR2 FYNNEI. This CDR3 is 12 amino acids long. V was clipped by 6 bases and J by 4 bases, with 9 bases between them. CDR3 DNA sequence: TGTGCCAGCAGGGGTCAGGTCTATGGCTACACCTTC. The encoded protein is CASRGQVYGYTF.